The clone carrying this TCR beta chain was counted at least ten times. Its antigen is not identified. The CDR3 contains 17 residues. The germline gives CDR1 SGHVS, CDR2 FQNEAQ. V was pared by 2 bases and J by 5 bases, with 12 bases of the junction left unmatched. The sample belongs to a study of type 1 regulatory T cells. On the study more broadly: T-allo10 is an in vitro-generated, Tr1-enriched CD4 T cell product specific for alloantigen.

The study, taken as a whole, reports: Type 1 regulatory T cells had a more restricted TCR repertoire than non-type 1 regulatory T cells.

Each CDR3 protein gets one entry after TCRdb re-called the reads with MiXCR. This table holds just under 65,000 distinct CDR3 sequences, about 50% found once. The chain uses TRBV7-8 and TRBJ2-1, with TRBD2 matching 7 bases. The sample was cultured non-Tr1 T cells, either the whole culture or a sorted T cell fraction (not recorded which). The source is a human donor in good health. CDR3 coding DNA: TGTGCCAGCAGCTTACCCATGAGGCTAGCGGTCAACAATGAGCAGTTCTTC. Residues: CASSLPMRLAVNNEQFF. Based on the CDR3 plus reference TRBV7-8 and TRBJ2-1, the full variable domain is GAGVSQSPRYKVAKRGQDVALRCDPISGHVSLFWYQQALGQGPEFLTYFQNEAQLDKSGLPSDRFFAERPEGSVSTLKIQRTQQEDSAVYLCASSLPMRLAVNNEQFFGPGTRLTVL.